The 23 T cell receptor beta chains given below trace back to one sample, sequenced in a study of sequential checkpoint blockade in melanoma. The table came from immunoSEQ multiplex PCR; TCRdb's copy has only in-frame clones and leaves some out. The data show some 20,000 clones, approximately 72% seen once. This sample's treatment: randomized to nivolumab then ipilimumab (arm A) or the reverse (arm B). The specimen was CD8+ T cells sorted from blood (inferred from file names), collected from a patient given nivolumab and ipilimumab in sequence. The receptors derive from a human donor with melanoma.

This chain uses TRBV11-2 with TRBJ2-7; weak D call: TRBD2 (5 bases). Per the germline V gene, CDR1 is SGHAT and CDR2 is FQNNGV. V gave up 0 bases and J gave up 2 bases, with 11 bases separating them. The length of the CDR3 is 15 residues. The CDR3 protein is CASSLEGASTYEQYF. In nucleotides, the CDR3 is TGTGCCAGCAGCTTAGAGGGAGCCAGTACCTACGAGCAGTACTTC.

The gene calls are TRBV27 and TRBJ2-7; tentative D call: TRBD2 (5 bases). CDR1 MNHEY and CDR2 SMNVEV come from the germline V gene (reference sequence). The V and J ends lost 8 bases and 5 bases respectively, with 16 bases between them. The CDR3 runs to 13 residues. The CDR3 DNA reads TGTGCCAGCTCCGGTAGCGCCTGGGACGAGCAGTACTTC. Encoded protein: CASSGSAWDEQYF.

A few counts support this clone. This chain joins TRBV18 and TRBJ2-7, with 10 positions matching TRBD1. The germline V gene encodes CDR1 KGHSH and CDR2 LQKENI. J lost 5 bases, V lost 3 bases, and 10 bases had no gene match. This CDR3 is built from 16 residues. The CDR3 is CASSPPGTGVTDEQYF. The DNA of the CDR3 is TGTGCCAGCTCACCCCCCGGGACAGGGGTTACCGACGAGCAGTACTTC.

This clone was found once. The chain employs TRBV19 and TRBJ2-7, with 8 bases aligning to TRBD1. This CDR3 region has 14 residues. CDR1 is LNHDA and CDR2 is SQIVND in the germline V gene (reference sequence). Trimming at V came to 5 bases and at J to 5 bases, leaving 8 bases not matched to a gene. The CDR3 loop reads CASSLTTGEDEQYF. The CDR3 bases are TGTGCCAGTAGTCTTACGACAGGGGAGGACGAGCAGTACTTC.

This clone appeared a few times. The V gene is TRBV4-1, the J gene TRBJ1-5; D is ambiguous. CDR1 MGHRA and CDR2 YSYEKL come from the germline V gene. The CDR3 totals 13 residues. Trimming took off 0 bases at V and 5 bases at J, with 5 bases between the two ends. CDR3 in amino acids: CASSQETHQPQHF. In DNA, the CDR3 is TGCGCCAGCAGCCAAGAAACTCATCAGCCCCAGCATTTT.

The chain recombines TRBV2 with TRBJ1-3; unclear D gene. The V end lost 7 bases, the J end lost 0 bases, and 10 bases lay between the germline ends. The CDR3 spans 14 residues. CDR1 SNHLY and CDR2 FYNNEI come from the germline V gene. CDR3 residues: CASKTGNSGNTIYF. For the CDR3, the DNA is TGTGCCAGCAAGACGGGAAACTCTGGAAACACCATATATTTT.

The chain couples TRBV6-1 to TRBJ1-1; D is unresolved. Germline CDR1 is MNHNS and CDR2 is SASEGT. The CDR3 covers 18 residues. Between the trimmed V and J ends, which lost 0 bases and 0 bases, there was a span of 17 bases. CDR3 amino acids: CASSEAVSPRVMNTEAFF. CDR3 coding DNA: TGTGCCAGCAGTGAAGCTGTTTCCCCACGGGTAATGAACACTGAAGCTTTCTTT.

The CDR3 loop is CASSLGQRIDSNQPQHF. The CDR3 DNA reads as TGTGCCAGCAGCTTAGGACAGAGGATCGATAGCAATCAGCCCCAGCATTTT. The chain couples TRBV7-8 to TRBJ1-5; possible D gene TRBD1, 5 bases. The germline CDR1 and CDR2 sequences are SGHVS and FQNEAQ. The V end lost 1 base, the J end lost 0 bases, and 13 bases lay between the germline ends. This CDR3 comprises 17 residues.

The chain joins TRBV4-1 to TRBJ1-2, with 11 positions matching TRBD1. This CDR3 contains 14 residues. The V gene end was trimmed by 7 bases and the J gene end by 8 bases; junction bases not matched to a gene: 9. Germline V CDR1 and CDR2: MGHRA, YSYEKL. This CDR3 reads CASNQDRGLGGYTF. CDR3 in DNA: TGCGCCAGCAACCAGGACAGGGGGCTCGGAGGCTACACCTTC.

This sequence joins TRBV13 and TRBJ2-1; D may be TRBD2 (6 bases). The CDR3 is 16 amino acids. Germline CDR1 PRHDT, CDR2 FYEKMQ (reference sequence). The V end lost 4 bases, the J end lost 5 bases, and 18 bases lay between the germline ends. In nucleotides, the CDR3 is TGTGCCAGCAGCTCACCTAGCGTACGAACCGACAATGAGCAGTTCTTC. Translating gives CASSSPSVRTDNEQFF.

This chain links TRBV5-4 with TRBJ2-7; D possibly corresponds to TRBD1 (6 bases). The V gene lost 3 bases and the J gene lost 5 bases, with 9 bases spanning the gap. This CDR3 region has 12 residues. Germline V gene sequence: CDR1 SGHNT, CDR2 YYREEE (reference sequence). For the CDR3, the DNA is TGTGCCAGCAGCTCAGGGGTCCACGAGCAGTACTTC. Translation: CASSSGVHEQYF. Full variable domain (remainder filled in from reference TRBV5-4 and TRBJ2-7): ETGVTQSPTHLIKTRGQQVTLRCSSQSGHNTVSWYQQALGQGPQFIFQYYREEENGRGNFPPRFSGLQFPNYSSELNVNALELDDSALYLCASSSGVHEQYFGPGTRLTVT.

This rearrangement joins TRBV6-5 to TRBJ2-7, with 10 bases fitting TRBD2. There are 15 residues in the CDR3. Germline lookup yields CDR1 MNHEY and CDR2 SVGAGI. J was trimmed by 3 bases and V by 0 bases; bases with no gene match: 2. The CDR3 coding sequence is TGTGCCAGCAGTTACTCCGCTAGCGGGGGCTACGAGCAGTACTTC. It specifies CASSYSASGGYEQYF.

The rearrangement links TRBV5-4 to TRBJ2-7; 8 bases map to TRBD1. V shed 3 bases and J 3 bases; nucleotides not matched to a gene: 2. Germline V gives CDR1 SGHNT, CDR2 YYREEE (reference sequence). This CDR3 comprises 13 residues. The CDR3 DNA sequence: TGTGCCAGCAGCTCACAGGGGGTCTACGAGCAGTACTTC. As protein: CASSSQGVYEQYF.

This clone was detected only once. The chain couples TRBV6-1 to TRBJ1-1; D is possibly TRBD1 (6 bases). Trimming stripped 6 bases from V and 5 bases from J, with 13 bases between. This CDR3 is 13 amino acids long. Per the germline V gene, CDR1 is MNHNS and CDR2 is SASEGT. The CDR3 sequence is CASRGPGETEAFF. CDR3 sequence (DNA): TGTGCCAGCAGGGGGCCAGGGGAGACTGAAGCTTTCTTT.

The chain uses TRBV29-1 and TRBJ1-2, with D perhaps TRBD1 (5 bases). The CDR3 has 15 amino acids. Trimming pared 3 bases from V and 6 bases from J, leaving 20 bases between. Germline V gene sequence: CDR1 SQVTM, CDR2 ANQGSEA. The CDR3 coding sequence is TGCAGCGTTGATGCCGCCGGGTGGCCGGGGGATGGCTACACCTTC. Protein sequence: CSVDAAGWPGDGYTF.

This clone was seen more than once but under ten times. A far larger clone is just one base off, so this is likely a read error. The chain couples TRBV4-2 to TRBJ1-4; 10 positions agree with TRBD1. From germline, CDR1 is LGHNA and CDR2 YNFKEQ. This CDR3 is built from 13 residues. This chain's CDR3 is CASSQEPSGTGVF. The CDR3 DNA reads TGTGCCAGCAGCCAAGAACCCTCCGGGACAGGGGTTTTT.

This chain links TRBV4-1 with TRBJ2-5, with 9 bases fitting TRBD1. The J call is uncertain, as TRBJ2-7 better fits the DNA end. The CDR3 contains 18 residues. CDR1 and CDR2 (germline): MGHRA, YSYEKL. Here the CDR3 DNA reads TGCGCCAGCAGCCTCAAGAAGGGGGGACAGGGAGCCTCCTACGAGCAGTACTTC. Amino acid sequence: CASSLKKGGQGASYEQYF.

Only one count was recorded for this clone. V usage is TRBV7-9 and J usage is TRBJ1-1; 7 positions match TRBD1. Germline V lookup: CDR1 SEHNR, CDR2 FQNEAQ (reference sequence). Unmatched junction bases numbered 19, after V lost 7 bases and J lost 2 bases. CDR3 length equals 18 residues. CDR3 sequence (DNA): TGTGCCAGCACCCCCCCACGAATCAATACAGGGGTAAACACTGAAGCTTTCTTT. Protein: CASTPPRINTGVNTEAFF. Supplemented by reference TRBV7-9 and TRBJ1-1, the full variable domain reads DTGVSQNPRHKITKRGQNVTFRCDPISEHNRLYWYRQTLGQGPEFLTYFQNEAQLEKSRLLSDRFSAERPKGSFSTLEIQRTEQGDSAMYLCASTPPRINTGVNTEAFFGQGTRLTVV.

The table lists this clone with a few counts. CDR3 DNA sequence: TGTGCCAGCAGTTTCCTCCCGGCCTACGAGCAGTACTTC. Amino acid sequence: CASSFLPAYEQYF. The chain is built from TRBV28 and TRBJ2-7; D call uncertain. The CDR3 has 13 residues. CDR1 and CDR2 from the germline V gene are MDHEN and SYDVKM. The V gene lost 3 bases and the J gene lost 2 bases, with 8 bases spanning the gap.

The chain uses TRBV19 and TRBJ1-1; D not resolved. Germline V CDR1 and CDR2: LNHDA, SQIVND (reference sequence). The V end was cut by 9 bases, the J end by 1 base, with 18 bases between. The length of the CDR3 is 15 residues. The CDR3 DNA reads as TGTGCCAGCCTTGACCTTGACATACCGAACACTGAAGCTTTCTTT. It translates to CASLDLDIPNTEAFF.

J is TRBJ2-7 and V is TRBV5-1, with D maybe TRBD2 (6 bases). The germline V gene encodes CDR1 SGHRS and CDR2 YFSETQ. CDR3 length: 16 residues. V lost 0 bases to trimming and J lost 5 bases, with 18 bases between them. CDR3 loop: CASSLDIPGLYNEQYF. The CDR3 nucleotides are TGCGCCAGCAGCTTGGATATCCCGGGACTGTACAACGAGCAGTACTTC.

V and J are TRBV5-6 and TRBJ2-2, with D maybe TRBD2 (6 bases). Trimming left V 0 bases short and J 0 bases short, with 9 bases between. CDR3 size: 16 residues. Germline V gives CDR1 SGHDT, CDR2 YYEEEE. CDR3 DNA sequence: TGTGCCAGCAGCTTGGTCGGCGGGACGAACACCGGGGAGCTGTTTTTT. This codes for CASSLVGGTNTGELFF.

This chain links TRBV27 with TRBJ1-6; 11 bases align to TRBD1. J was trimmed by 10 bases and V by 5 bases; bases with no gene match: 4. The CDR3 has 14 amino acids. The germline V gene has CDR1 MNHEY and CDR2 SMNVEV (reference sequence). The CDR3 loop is CASSLGTGGSPLHF. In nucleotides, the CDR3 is TGTGCCAGCAGTCTGGGGACAGGGGGATCACCCCTCCACTTT.